This T cell receptor beta chain was retrieved from a study of cytomegalovirus exposure and HLA in healthy donors. Study observations and caveats: Sequencing likely generated an artifact that appeared as a cluster of highly shared sequence variants. About 87% or about 30% of the time was how often most TCR beta V segments were productive, according to an earlier analysis. A later analysis showed that HLA-associated TCR beta chains had undergone more clonal expansion than equally common others.

CDR1 SQVTM and CDR2 ANQGSEA come from the germline V gene. The J segment lost 1 base and the V segment lost 7 bases, leaving 1 base of the junction unmatched. The CDR3 has 12 amino acids. Notes on this clone: The antigen is not known.

The study ran its PCR with 60 Vbeta and 13 Jbeta primers. TCRdb's copy holds only in-frame clones and misses some; the assay was immunoSEQ multiplex PCR. The table lists roughly 80,000 clones, 62% of them singletons. The chain combines TRBV29-1 with TRBJ2-3; 8 positions agree with TRBD2. Material: PBMCs. The clonotype originates from a male donor in good health and CMV-seropositive. CDR3 sequence: CSETSGTDTQYF. In nucleotides, the CDR3 is TGCAGCGAGACTAGCGGCACAGATACGCAGTATTTT.